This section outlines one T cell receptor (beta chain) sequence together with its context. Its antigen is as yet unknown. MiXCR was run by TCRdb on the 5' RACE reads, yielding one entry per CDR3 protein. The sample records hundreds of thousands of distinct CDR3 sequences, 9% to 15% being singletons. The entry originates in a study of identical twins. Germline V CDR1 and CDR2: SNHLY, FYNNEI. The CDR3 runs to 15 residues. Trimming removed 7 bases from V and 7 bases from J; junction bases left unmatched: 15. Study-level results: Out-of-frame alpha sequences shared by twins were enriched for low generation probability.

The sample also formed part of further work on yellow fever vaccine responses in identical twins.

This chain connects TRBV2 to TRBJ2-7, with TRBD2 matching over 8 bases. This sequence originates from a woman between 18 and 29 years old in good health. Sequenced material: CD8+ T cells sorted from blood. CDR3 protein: CASKKRLAGLWEQYF. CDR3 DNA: TGTGCCAGCAAGAAACGATTAGCGGGGCTCTGGGAGCAGTACTTC.